This T cell receptor beta chain was profiled in a study of blood T cell repertoires in COVID-19. Germline V gene data show CDR1 as WSHSY and CDR2 as SAAADI. Germline trimming cut 6 bases from V and 1 base from J; bases unmatched to any gene: 5. The CDR3 has 14 amino acids. Recruitment covered roughly 24 US areas and drew participants whose ages spanned about 18 to 100 years. Sequencing used immunoSEQ multiplex PCR; TCRdb keeps in-frame clones, though not all of them. The sample holds roughly 130,000 clones, 86% seen once. This receptor was obtained from a woman between 50 and 59 years old who had recovered from COVID-19. This sequence joins TRBV10-2 and TRBJ2-7, with TRBD1 matching over 8 bases. The material sequenced was PBMCs or T cells enriched from blood (not recorded which). This chain's CDR3 is CASRPGQASYEQYF. CDR3 DNA: TGCGCCAGCAGACCGGGACAGGCTTCCTACGAGCAGTACTTC.